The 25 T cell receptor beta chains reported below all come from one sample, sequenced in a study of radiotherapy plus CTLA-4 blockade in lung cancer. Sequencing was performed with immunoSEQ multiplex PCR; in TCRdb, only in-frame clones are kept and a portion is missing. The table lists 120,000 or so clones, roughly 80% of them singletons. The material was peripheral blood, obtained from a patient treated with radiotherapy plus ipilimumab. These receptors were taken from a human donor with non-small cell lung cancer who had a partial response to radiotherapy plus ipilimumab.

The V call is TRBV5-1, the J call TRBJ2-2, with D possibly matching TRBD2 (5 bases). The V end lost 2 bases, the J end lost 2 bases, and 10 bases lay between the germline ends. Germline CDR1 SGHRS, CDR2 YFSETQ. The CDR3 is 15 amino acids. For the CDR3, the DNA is TGCGCCAGCAGCTTCCCACGGGAAAACACCGGGGAGCTGTTTTTT. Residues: CASSFPRENTGELFF. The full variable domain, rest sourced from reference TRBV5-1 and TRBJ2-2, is KAGVTQTPRYLIKTRGQQVTLSCSPISGHRSVSWYQQTPGQGLQFLFEYFSETQRNKGNFPGRFSGRQFSNSRSEMNVSTLELGDSALYLCASSFPRENTGELFFGEGSRLTVL.

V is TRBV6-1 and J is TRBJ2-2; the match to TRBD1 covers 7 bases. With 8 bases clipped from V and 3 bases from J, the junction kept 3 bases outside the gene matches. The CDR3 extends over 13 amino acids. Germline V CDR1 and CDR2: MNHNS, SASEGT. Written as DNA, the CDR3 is TGTGCCAGCGGGACAGCTTACACCGGGGAGCTGTTTTTT. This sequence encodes CASGTAYTGELFF.

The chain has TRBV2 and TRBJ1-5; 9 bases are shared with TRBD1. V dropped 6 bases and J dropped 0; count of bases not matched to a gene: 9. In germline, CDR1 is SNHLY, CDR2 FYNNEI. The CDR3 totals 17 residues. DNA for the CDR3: TGTGCCAGCAGCGCGGACAGGGGAATGATTAGCAATCAGCCCCAGCATTTT. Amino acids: CASSADRGMISNQPQHF.

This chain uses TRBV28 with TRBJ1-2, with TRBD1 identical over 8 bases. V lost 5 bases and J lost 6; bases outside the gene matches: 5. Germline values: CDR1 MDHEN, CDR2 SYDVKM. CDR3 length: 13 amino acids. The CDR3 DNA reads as TGTGCCAGCAGTCCCGGACAGGGACATGGCTACACCTTC. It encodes CASSPGQGHGYTF.

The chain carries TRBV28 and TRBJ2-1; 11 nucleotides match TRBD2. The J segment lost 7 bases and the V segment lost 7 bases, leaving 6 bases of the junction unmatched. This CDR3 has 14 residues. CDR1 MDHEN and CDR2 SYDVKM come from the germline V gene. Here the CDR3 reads CASNVAGGVNEQFF. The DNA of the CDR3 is TGTGCCAGCAATGTAGCGGGAGGGGTAAATGAGCAGTTCTTC.

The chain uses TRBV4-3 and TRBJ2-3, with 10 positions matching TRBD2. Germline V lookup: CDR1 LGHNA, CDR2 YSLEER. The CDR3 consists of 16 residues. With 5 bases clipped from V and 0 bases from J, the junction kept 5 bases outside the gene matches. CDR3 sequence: CASSEPAGGSTDTQYF. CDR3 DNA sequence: TGCGCCAGCAGCGAGCCAGCGGGAGGGAGCACAGATACGCAGTATTTT.

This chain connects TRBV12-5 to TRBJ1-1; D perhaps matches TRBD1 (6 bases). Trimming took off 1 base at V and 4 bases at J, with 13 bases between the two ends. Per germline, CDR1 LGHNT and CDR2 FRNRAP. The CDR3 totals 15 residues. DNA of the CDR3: TGTGCTAGTGGTTTGGGGGCAGGGGCCTCCACTGAAGCTTTCTTT. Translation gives CASGLGAGASTEAFF.

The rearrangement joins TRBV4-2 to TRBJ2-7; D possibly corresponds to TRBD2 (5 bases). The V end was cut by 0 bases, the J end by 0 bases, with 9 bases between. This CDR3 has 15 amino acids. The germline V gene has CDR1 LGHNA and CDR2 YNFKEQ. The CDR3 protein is CASSQDDYSSYEQYF. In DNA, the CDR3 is TGTGCCAGCAGCCAAGATGACTATAGCTCCTACGAGCAGTACTTC.

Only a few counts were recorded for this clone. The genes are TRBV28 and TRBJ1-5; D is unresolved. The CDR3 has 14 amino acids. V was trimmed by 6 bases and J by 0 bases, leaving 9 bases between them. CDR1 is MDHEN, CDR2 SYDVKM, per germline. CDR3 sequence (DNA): TGTGCCAGCAGCCAACTCTATAGCAATCAGCCCCAGCATTTT. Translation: CASSQLYSNQPQHF.

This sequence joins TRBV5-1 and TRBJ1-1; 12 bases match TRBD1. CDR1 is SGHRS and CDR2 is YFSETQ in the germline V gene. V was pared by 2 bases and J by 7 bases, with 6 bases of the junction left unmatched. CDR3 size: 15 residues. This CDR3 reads CASSFRDRGQGEAFF. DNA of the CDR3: TGCGCCAGCAGCTTTAGGGACAGGGGGCAGGGTGAAGCTTTCTTT.

In DNA form, the CDR3 reads TGTGCCAGCATTCCCGGGACAGGGGGCCCCTACGAGCAGTACTTC. Protein sequence: CASIPGTGGPYEQYF. The genes are TRBV6-5 and TRBJ2-7, with 12 bases aligning to TRBD1. Trimming cost V 7 bases and J 2 bases; bases outside gene matches: 6. The CDR3 totals 15 residues. Germline V CDR1 and CDR2: MNHEY, SVGAGI.

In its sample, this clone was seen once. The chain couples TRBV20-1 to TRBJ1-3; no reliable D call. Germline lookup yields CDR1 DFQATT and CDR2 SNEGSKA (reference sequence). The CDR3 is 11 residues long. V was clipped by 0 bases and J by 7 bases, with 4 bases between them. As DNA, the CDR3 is TGCAGTGCTAGAGATGCGAACACCATATATTTT. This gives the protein CSARDANTIYF.

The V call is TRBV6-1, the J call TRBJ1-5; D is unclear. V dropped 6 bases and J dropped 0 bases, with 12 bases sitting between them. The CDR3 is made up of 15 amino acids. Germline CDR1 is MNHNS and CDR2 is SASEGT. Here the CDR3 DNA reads TGTGCCAGCAGCCCAGACATGTATAGCAATCAGCCCCAGCATTTT. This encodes CASSPDMYSNQPQHF.

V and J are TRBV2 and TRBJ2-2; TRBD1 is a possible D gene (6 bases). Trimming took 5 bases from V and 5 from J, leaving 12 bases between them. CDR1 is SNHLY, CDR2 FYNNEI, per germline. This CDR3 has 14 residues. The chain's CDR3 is CASSLYRETGELFF. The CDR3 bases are TGTGCCAGCAGTTTATACAGGGAGACCGGGGAGCTGTTTTTT.

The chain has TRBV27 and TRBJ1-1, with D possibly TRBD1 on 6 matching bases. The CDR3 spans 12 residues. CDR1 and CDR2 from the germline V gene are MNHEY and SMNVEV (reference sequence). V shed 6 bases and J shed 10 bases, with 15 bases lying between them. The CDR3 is CASSPMGARAFF. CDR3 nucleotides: TGTGCCAGCAGCCCGATGGGGGCACGAGCTTTCTTT.

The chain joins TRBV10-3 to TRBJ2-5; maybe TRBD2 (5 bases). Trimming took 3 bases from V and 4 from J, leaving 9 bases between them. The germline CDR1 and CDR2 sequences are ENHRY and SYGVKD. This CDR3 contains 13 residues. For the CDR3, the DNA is TGTGCCATCAGTGAAGGCGGGTCAGAGACCCAGTACTTC. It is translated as CAISEGGSETQYF.

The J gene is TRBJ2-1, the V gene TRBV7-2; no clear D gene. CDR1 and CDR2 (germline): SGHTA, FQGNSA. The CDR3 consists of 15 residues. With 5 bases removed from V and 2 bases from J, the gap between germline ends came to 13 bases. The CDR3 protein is CASSTWLRAYNEQFF. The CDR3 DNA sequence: TGTGCCAGCAGCACATGGCTTCGGGCCTACAATGAGCAGTTCTTC.

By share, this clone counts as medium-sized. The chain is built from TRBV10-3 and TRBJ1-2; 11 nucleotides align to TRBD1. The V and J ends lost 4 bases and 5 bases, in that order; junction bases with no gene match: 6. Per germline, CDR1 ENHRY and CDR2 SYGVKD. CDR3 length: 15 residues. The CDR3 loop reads CAISVTGTGGYGYTF. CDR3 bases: TGTGCCATCAGTGTTACCGGGACAGGGGGTTATGGCTACACCTTC.

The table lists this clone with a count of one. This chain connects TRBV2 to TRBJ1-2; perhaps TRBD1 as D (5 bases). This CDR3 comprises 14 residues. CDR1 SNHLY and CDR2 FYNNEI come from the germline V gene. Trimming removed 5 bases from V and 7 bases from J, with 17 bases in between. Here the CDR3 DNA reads TGTGCCAGCAGTAAGGAGGGGCGACGAGGTGGCTACACCTTC. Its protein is CASSKEGRRGGYTF.

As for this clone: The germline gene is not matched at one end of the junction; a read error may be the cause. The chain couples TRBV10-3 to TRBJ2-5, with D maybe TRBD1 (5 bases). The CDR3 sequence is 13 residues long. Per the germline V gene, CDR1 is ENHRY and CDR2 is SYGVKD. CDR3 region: CAISERQQEAQYF. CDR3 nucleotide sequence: TGTGCCATCAGTGAGAGACAGCAAGAGGCCCAGTACTTC.

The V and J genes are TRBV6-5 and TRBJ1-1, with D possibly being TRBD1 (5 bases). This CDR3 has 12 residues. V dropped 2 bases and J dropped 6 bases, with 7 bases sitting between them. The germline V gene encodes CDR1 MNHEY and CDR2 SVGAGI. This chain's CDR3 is CASSYRGAEAFF. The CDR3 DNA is TGTGCCAGCAGTTACAGGGGCGCTGAAGCTTTCTTT.

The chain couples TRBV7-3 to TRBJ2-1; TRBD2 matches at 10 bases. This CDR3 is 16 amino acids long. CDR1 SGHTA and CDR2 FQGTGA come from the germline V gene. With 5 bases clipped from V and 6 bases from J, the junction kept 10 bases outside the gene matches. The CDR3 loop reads CASSPQAGGLGNEQFF. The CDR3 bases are TGTGCCAGCAGCCCTCAAGCGGGAGGGCTCGGCAATGAGCAGTTCTTC.

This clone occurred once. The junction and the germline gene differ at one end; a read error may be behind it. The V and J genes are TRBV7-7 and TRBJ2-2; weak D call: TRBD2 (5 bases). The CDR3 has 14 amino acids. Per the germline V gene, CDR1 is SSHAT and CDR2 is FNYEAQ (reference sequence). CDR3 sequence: CASSLAGNTGELLF. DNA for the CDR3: TGTGCTAGCAGCTTAGCCGGAAACACCGGGGAGCTGCTTTTT.

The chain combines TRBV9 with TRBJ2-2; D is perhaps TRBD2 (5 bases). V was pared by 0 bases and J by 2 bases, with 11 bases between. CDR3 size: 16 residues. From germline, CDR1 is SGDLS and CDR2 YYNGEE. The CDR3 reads CASSVGARVNTGELFF. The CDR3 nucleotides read TGTGCCAGCAGCGTAGGTGCGAGGGTTAACACCGGGGAGCTGTTTTTT. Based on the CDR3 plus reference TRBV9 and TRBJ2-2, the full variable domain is DSGVTQTPKHLITATGQRVTLRCSPRSGDLSVYWYQQSLDQGLQFLIQYYNGEERAKGNILERFSAQQFPDLHSELNLSSLELGDSALYFCASSVGARVNTGELFFGEGSRLTVL.

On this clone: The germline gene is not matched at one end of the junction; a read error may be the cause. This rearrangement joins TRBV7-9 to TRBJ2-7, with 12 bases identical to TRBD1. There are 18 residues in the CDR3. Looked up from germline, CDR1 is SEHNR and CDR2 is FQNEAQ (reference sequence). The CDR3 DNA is TGTGCCGGCAGCGTGTTACCGCCCCCGGGACAGGGGGCAAGAGAGCAGTACTTC. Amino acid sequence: CAGSVLPPPGQGAREQYF.